Listed here are 18 T cell receptor beta chains from one sample, sequenced in a study of blood T cell repertoires in COVID-19. Profiling relied on immunoSEQ multiplex PCR, and the TCRdb table lists in-frame clones only, not all of them. The sample carries around 50,000 clones, roughly 88% recorded once. Specimen: peripheral blood. All receptors come from a human donor in a cohort sampled during active COVID-19.

The chain couples TRBV27 to TRBJ1-2; tentative D call: TRBD1 (5 bases). V was pared by 4 bases and J by 4 bases, with 10 bases between. The CDR3 totals 13 residues. Germline V gives CDR1 MNHEY, CDR2 SMNVEV (reference sequence). DNA of the CDR3: TGTGCCAGCAGTTGGAAACAGGCCTATGGCTACACCTTC. As protein: CASSWKQAYGYTF.

The V and J genes are TRBV5-6 and TRBJ2-3; no clear D gene. CDR1 is SGHDT and CDR2 is YYEEEE in the germline V gene. This CDR3 region has 15 residues. The V end was cut by 0 bases, the J end by 4 bases, with 12 bases between. DNA for the CDR3: TGTGCCAGCAGCTTGGTTGCAGGAACGGCAGATACGCAGTATTTT. Its translation is CASSLVAGTADTQYF.

The V call is TRBV21-1, the J call TRBJ1-2; TRBD1, the D gene given by the table, was not confirmed from the DNA. TRBV21-1 is labeled a pseudogene. The CDR3 contains 17 residues. CDR3 in amino acids: CASSKEGGPQGTYGYTF. CDR3 bases: TGTGCCAGCAGCAAAGAAGGGGGGCCACAGGGGACCTATGGCTACACCTTC.

This clone has a handful of counts. The chain recombines TRBV6-5 with TRBJ1-5; D is ambiguous. V was cut by 3 bases and J by 0 bases, with 6 bases left in between. CDR3 length: 14 residues. CDR1 and CDR2 from the germline V gene are MNHEY and SVGAGI. The CDR3 here is CASSYRDSNQPQHF. The CDR3 region has the DNA TGTGCCAGCAGTTATCGGGATAGCAATCAGCCCCAGCATTTT.

The chain uses TRBV11-3 and TRBJ2-1; 8 nucleotides agree with TRBD1. V shed 2 bases and J 6 bases; nucleotides not matched to a gene: 9. The CDR3 extends over 16 amino acids. CDR1 SGHNT and CDR2 YENEEA come from the germline V gene. The CDR3 loop is CASSLMQGAPGNEQFF. The CDR3 DNA reads as TGTGCCAGCAGCTTAATGCAGGGGGCCCCCGGCAATGAGCAGTTCTTC.

The genes are TRBV7-2 and TRBJ2-1, with a tentative D call TRBD2 (7 bases). The V end was cut by 5 bases, the J end by 9 bases, with 17 bases between. In germline, CDR1 is SGHTA, CDR2 FQGNSA. The CDR3 sequence is 14 residues long. The CDR3 sequence: CASSPVRGRGEQFF. The CDR3 DNA reads TGTGCCAGCAGCCCCGTGCGGGGGCGAGGTGAGCAGTTCTTC.

The V call is TRBV29-1, the J call TRBJ2-3; 7 bases are a match to TRBD2. This CDR3 comprises 16 residues. V trimming: 3 bases; J trimming: 0 bases; junction bases outside the gene matches: 9. Germline CDR1 and CDR2: SQVTM and ANQGSEA. CDR3 region: CSVENHPSGSTDTQYF. The CDR3 DNA is TGCAGCGTTGAGAATCACCCTAGCGGTAGCACAGATACGCAGTATTTT.

V and J are TRBV4-1 and TRBJ1-2, with a weak D call TRBD1 (6 bases). Germline V CDR1 and CDR2: MGHRA, YSYEKL. This CDR3 is 16 amino acids long. V gave up 4 bases and J gave up 3 bases, with 18 bases separating them. CDR3 nucleotide sequence: TGCGCCAGCAGCCTCAGTGGGTTGGGGGCGGACTATGGCTACACCTTC. It encodes CASSLSGLGADYGYTF.

The genes are TRBV27 and TRBJ1-1, with 8 bases that match TRBD1. In germline, CDR1 is MNHEY, CDR2 SMNVEV (reference sequence). CDR3 length: 15 amino acids. Unmatched junction bases numbered 3, after V lost 3 bases and J lost 0 bases. The CDR3 is CASSFLGQVNTEAFF. The CDR3 DNA reads as TGTGCCAGCAGTTTTTTGGGACAGGTGAACACTGAAGCTTTCTTT.

The chain is built from TRBV19 and TRBJ1-5, with D perhaps matching TRBD1 (5 bases). CDR1 is LNHDA, CDR2 SQIVND, per germline (reference sequence). V was cut by 4 bases and J by 0 bases, with 16 bases left in between. The CDR3 has 17 amino acids. This CDR3 is CASSKAPSGVSNQPQHF. The CDR3 region has the DNA TGTGCCAGTAGTAAGGCCCCCTCGGGGGTTAGCAATCAGCCCCAGCATTTT. The whole variable domain, remainder taken from reference TRBV19 and TRBJ1-5, is DGGITQSPKYLFRKEGQNVTLSCEQNLNHDAMYWYRQDPGQGLRLIYYSQIVNDFQKGDIAEGYSVSREKKESFPLTVTSAQKNPTAFYLCASSKAPSGVSNQPQHFGDGTRLSIL.

The rearrangement joins TRBV10-2 to TRBJ2-1, with D uncertain. The germline V gene encodes CDR1 WSHSY and CDR2 SAAADI. The CDR3 is 11 amino acids. The germline V and J ends were trimmed by 4 bases and 10 bases, with 8 bases remaining between them. The CDR3 sequence is CASSGNREQFF. DNA for the CDR3: TGCGCCAGCAGTGGAAATCGGGAGCAGTTCTTC.

This chain joins TRBV2 and TRBJ1-6; maybe TRBD1 (5 bases). CDR3 length equals 13 residues. Germline CDR1 and CDR2: SNHLY and FYNNEI. V lost 5 bases and J 10 bases, leaving 12 bases between the germline ends. This CDR3 reads CASSKSGGSPLHF. In DNA form, the CDR3 reads TGTGCCAGCAGTAAATCCGGGGGATCACCCCTCCACTTT.

The chain joins TRBV14 to TRBJ2-1; 10 bases align to TRBD2. The V segment lost 6 bases and the J segment 2 bases; nucleotides outside the gene matches: 7. The CDR3 is 16 amino acids. Germline loops: CDR1 SGHDN, CDR2 FVKESK. In nucleotides, the CDR3 is TGTGCCAGCAGTCCTTTAGCGGGAGGCACCTACAATGAGCAGTTCTTC. Protein sequence: CASSPLAGGTYNEQFF.

The chain has TRBV6-1 and TRBJ1-5; 9 bases map to TRBD1. The CDR3 runs to 16 residues. V was pared by 1 base and J by 4 bases, with 5 bases of the junction left unmatched. The germline V gene has CDR1 MNHNS and CDR2 SASEGT. The CDR3 reads CASSEVGQGTNQPQHF. The DNA for the CDR3 is TGTGCCAGCAGTGAAGTTGGACAGGGGACTAATCAGCCCCAGCATTTT.

The chain recombines TRBV30 with TRBJ2-3; D perhaps matches TRBD1 (5 bases). Germline CDR1 GTSNPN, CDR2 SVGIG (reference sequence). Deletions cut 3 bases from V and 3 bases from J, with 13 bases between. The CDR3 spans 14 residues. CDR3 bases: TGTGCCTGGAGGCTTAGACAGATTACAGATACGCAGTATTTT. Residues: CAWRLRQITDTQYF.

In this sample, this clone turned up once. V usage is TRBV7-9 and J usage is TRBJ2-3; D is perhaps TRBD2 (5 bases). V dropped 1 base and J dropped 2 bases, with 13 bases sitting between them. The CDR3 is 16 residues long. The germline V gene encodes CDR1 SEHNR and CDR2 FQNEAQ (reference sequence). CDR3 sequence: CASSLVGLAHTDTQYF. CDR3 in DNA: TGTGCCAGCAGCTTAGTGGGCCTAGCCCACACAGATACGCAGTATTTT.

The J gene is TRBJ1-1, the V gene TRBV6-2 or TRBV6-3, with a tentative D call TRBD1 (6 bases). The CDR3 totals 13 residues. Germline lookup yields CDR1 MNHEY and CDR2 SVGEGT. V was pared by 5 bases and J by 5 bases, with 12 bases between. CDR3 amino acids: CASSDTGLTEAFF. CDR3 in DNA: TGTGCCAGCAGTGACACAGGGTTAACTGAAGCTTTCTTT.

CDR3 sequence: CASSSAGGTLKPTDTQYF. The DNA for the CDR3 is TGTGCCAGCTCTAGCGCTGGCGGGACCCTTAAACCCACAGATACGCAGTATTTT. V and J are TRBV3-1 (or the pseudogene TRBV3-2) and TRBJ2-3; weak D call: TRBD2 (6 bases). The CDR3 covers 18 residues. Per germline, CDR1 LGHDT and CDR2 YNNKEL (reference sequence). V was pared by 8 bases and J by 2 bases, with 26 bases between.